Presented here are 28 T cell receptor beta chains from one specimen sequenced in a study of persistence of HIV-infected CD4 T cells. This was the immunoSEQ version 4 assay in survey mode. Produced via immunoSEQ multiplex PCR; TCRdb's table is partial and in-frame only. The sample has fewer than 30,000 clones, roughly 82% seen once; the top ten hold about 4.6%. These receptors' targets are unknown. The stimulus was lysate of CMV-infected fibroblasts, about 11 ug/mL. Sorted nonresponding memory CD4+ T cells were CD40L-negative, CD69-negative, CD45RO-high. The sequenced sample was CD4+ T cells sorted from PBMCs after 18-hour stimulation, obtained from a patient who received antiretroviral therapy. The receptors stem from an adult man with HIV who was CMV-seropositive.

The J gene is TRBJ1-1, the V gene TRBV5-1; tentatively, D is TRBD1 (5 bases). Between the trimmed V and J ends, which lost 0 bases and 0 bases, there was a span of 12 bases. Germline loops: CDR1 SGHRS, CDR2 YFSETQ. This CDR3 spans 16 amino acids. CDR3 bases: TGCGCCAGCAGCTTGGGTGGGGCGCAAATGAACACTGAAGCTTTCTTT. It encodes CASSLGGAQMNTEAFF.

The CDR3 coding sequence is TGTGCCAGCAGCCAGGGACGAACCGGGGAGCTGTTTTTT. Translating gives CASSQGRTGELFF. This chain connects TRBV12-3 or TRBV12-4 to TRBJ2-2; D tentatively reads TRBD1 or TRBD2 (5 bases each). Trimming left V 6 bases short and J 5 bases short, with 10 bases between. The CDR3 is 13 amino acids.

This chain links TRBV7-2 with TRBJ2-1, with a possible D match to TRBD2 (7 bases). CDR1 SGHTA and CDR2 FQGNSA come from the germline V gene. V was shortened by 4 bases and J by 7 bases, with 23 bases between the two germline ends. The CDR3 length is 17 residues. This CDR3 reads CASSSPPGGPKRNEQFF. The DNA of the CDR3 is TGTGCCAGCAGCTCGCCTCCCGGGGGGCCCAAAAGGAATGAGCAGTTCTTC. Based on the CDR3 plus reference TRBV7-2 and TRBJ2-1, the full variable domain is GAGVSQSPSNKVTEKGKDVELRCDPISGHTALYWYRQSLGQGLEFLIYFQGNSAPDKSGLPSDRFSAERTGGSVSTLTIQRTQQEDSAVYLCASSSPPGGPKRNEQFFGPGTRLTVL.

The chain has TRBV2 and TRBJ1-6; D is ambiguous. CDR1 SNHLY and CDR2 FYNNEI come from the germline V gene. This CDR3 is 16 amino acids long. The V end lost 4 bases, the J end lost 7 bases, and 17 bases lay between the germline ends. The CDR3, as DNA: TGTGCCAGCAGTGGGGGTTCGGCCCGAGGGAATTCACCCCTCCACTTT. It specifies CASSGGSARGNSPLHF.

The chain is built from TRBV5-1 and TRBJ1-1, with D unclear. The CDR3 is 14 residues long. Germline-derived CDR1 and CDR2 are SGHRS and YFSETQ. V was trimmed by 4 bases and J by 0 bases, leaving 10 bases between them. DNA of the CDR3: TGCGCCAGCAGCCCAGGCGGAATGAACACTGAAGCTTTCTTT. It yields the protein CASSPGGMNTEAFF.

This rearrangement joins TRBV11-1 to TRBJ2-2; D unresolved. The germline gives CDR1 SGHAT, CDR2 FQDESV (reference sequence). Trimming pared 2 bases from V and 9 bases from J, leaving 16 bases between. CDR3 size: 15 residues. The CDR3 DNA sequence: TGTGCCAGCAGCTTAACCCCCGGTGGATTCCGGGAGCTGTTTTTT. It codes for CASSLTPGGFRELFF.

This clone showed up just once. The chain uses TRBV5-1 and TRBJ2-2; possibly TRBD2 for D (5 bases). The germline gives CDR1 SGHRS, CDR2 YFSETQ. CDR3 length equals 16 residues. Trimming removed 2 bases from V and 3 bases from J, with 14 bases in between. CDR3 sequence (DNA): TGCGCCAGCAGCTTAAACCCAGGAGGACACACCGGGGAGCTGTTTTTT. Protein sequence: CASSLNPGGHTGELFF.

The rearrangement links TRBV6-2 or TRBV6-3 to TRBJ2-3; D might be TRBD1 (6 bases). V lost 6 bases and J lost 4, with 14 bases in between. The germline CDR1 and CDR2 sequences are MNHEY and SVGEGT. The CDR3 length is 14 residues. CDR3 amino acids: CASSRLQGPDTQYF. The CDR3 coding sequence is TGTGCCAGCAGCCGACTACAGGGTCCAGATACGCAGTATTTT.

This chain uses TRBV7-9 with TRBJ1-6, with a weak D call TRBD1 (5 bases). With 8 bases removed from V and 3 bases from J, the gap between germline ends came to 17 bases. Germline V lookup: CDR1 SEHNR, CDR2 FQNEAQ (reference sequence). There are 16 residues in the CDR3. CDR3 nucleotides: TGTGCCAGCCGCAAAGACGGGGGGTTCTATAATTCACCCCTCCACTTT. It specifies CASRKDGGFYNSPLHF.

The chain links TRBV15 to TRBJ2-1, with a weak D call TRBD2 (5 bases). The CDR3 contains 18 residues. Germline-derived CDR1 and CDR2 are LNHNV and YYDKDF (reference sequence). V lost 0 bases to trimming and J lost 0 bases, with 15 bases between them. The DNA of the CDR3 is TGTGCCACCAGCAGAGATCTTTCAAGTACTAGCTCCTACAATGAGCAGTTCTTC. Amino acid sequence: CATSRDLSSTSSYNEQFF.

This clone was seen more than once but under ten times. The chain combines TRBV18 with TRBJ1-6; maybe TRBD1 (6 bases). V was cut by 6 bases and J by 8 bases, with 20 bases left in between. This CDR3 has 16 residues. Per germline, CDR1 KGHSH and CDR2 LQKENI. This CDR3 is CASSKSPGALDSPLHF. The CDR3 DNA reads as TGTGCCAGCTCCAAGTCCCCGGGGGCATTGGATTCACCCCTCCACTTT.

The chain has TRBV5-1 and TRBJ1-6, with D possibly being TRBD1 (5 bases). Looked up from germline, CDR1 is SGHRS and CDR2 is YFSETQ. The V and J ends lost 0 bases and 7 bases respectively, with 11 bases between them. CDR3 length: 15 amino acids. In DNA form, the CDR3 reads TGCGCCAGCAGCTTGGAGGGACCGATGAATTCACCCCTCCACTTT. Translation gives CASSLEGPMNSPLHF.

The CDR3 is CASSSTSNEQYF. The CDR3 DNA sequence: TGTGCCAGCAGCTCCACTAGTAACGAGCAGTACTTC. V usage is TRBV28 and J usage is TRBJ2-7, with D possibly being TRBD2 (5 bases). The length of the CDR3 is 12 residues. CDR1 and CDR2 from the germline V gene are MDHEN and SYDVKM. V was shortened by 6 bases and J by 5 bases, with 11 bases between the two germline ends. Drawing the rest from reference TRBV28 and TRBJ2-7, the complete variable domain is DVKVTQSSRYLVKRTGEKVFLECVQDMDHENMFWYRQDPGLGLRLIYFSYDVKMKEKGDIPEGYSVSREKKERFSLILESASTNQTSMYLCASSSTSNEQYFGPGTRLTVT.

The chain couples TRBV5-1 to TRBJ2-2; 7 bases line up with TRBD2. The CDR3 runs 15 residues. Germline V gives CDR1 SGHRS, CDR2 YFSETQ. After removal of 3 bases from V and 6 bases from J, the junction contained 8 bases not matched to a gene. The CDR3 DNA sequence: TGCGCCAGCAGCTCGGGACTATCGGTGTCCGGGGAGCTGTTTTTT. Its protein is CASSSGLSVSGELFF.

The chain is built from TRBV5-4 and TRBJ1-4; D is unresolved. CDR3 length: 15 amino acids. Germline CDR1 and CDR2: SGHNT and YYREEE (reference sequence). The V and J ends lost 4 bases and 4 bases respectively, with 14 bases between them. CDR3 coding DNA: TGTGCCAGCAGCCGAACCGCCATAGATAATGAAAAACTGTTTTTT. The encoded protein is CASSRTAIDNEKLFF.

V is TRBV27 and J is TRBJ2-3; 12 bases line up with TRBD2. Germline loops: CDR1 MNHEY, CDR2 SMNVEV (reference sequence). V shed 4 bases, J shed 6 bases, and the junction held 5 bases outside the gene matches. CDR3 length equals 15 residues. CDR3 in amino acids: CASSWLAGGPDTQYF. The CDR3 bases are TGTGCCAGCAGTTGGCTAGCGGGGGGGCCGGATACGCAGTATTTT.

V gene TRBV3-1 (or the pseudogene TRBV3-2) combines with J gene TRBJ2-1; 9 nucleotides align to TRBD1. The CDR3 runs to 15 residues. V was clipped by 4 bases and J by 2 bases; unmatched bases: 3. Germline V CDR1 and CDR2: LGHDT, YNNKEL (reference sequence). The CDR3 DNA follows: TGTGCCAGCAGCCCCGGGACAGGGACCTACAATGAGCAGTTCTTC. Encoded protein: CASSPGTGTYNEQFF.

The chain couples TRBV2 to TRBJ1-5, with 7 bases identical to TRBD1. The V and J ends lost 2 bases and 6 bases, in that order; junction bases with no gene match: 1. Germline CDR1 reads SNHLY; CDR2 reads FYNNEI. The CDR3 has 13 amino acids. The CDR3 region is CASSEQGGQPQHF. The CDR3 nucleotides read TGTGCCAGCAGTGAACAGGGGGGTCAGCCCCAGCATTTT.

This chain joins TRBV6-4 and TRBJ2-3, with a tentative D call TRBD2 (6 bases). Germline-derived CDR1 and CDR2 are MRHNA and SNTAGT. The CDR3 totals 15 residues. Trimming took off 5 bases at V and 10 bases at J, with 22 bases between the two ends. CDR3 coding DNA: TGTGCCAGCAGTATCTCGTCCCTTCCCGGCGGGGCGCAGTATTTT. It specifies CASSISSLPGGAQYF.

This clone was counted once. The rearrangement joins TRBV25-1 to TRBJ1-1, with D unresolved. The CDR3 totals 14 residues. The ends were cut back, 4 bases at V and 4 bases at J, with 13 bases in the middle. The V gene's germline CDR1 is MGHDK and CDR2 SYGVNS. CDR3 coding DNA: TGTGCCAGCAGTGCCCCCCAAAGAGCCACTGAAGCTTTCTTT. This gives the protein CASSAPQRATEAFF.

The V call is TRBV29-1, the J call TRBJ1-2; the D is unclear. The ends were cut back, 4 bases at V and 8 bases at J, with 11 bases in the middle. The CDR3 runs 11 residues. The germline V gene encodes CDR1 SQVTM and CDR2 ANQGSEA. The CDR3 nucleotides are TGCAGCGTTGGTAGGGATAGCGGCTACACCTTC. Its protein is CSVGRDSGYTF.

This clone was counted a single time. The genes are TRBV9 and TRBJ1-1; D not resolved. From germline, CDR1 is SGDLS and CDR2 YYNGEE. The CDR3 spans 15 residues. V lost 6 bases and J 4 bases, leaving 19 bases between the germline ends. The CDR3 region is CASNRAGSRSTEAFF. In DNA, the CDR3 is TGTGCCAGCAATAGGGCCGGGAGCCGCTCCACTGAAGCTTTCTTT.

V is TRBV28 and J is TRBJ1-2; D is ambiguous. The CDR3 has 12 amino acids. Deletions cut 1 base from V and 7 bases from J, with 7 bases between. CDR1 and CDR2 (germline): MDHEN, SYDVKM. The CDR3 DNA follows: TGTGCCAGCAGTTTATCTGGGGTTGGCTACACCTTC. It codes for CASSLSGVGYTF.

The chain is built from TRBV24-1 and TRBJ2-3; D may be TRBD1 or TRBD2 (5 bases each). V was trimmed by 3 bases and J by 3 bases, leaving 12 bases between them. The CDR3 loop spans 15 amino acids. CDR1 and CDR2 from the germline V gene are KGHDR and SFDVKD. This chain's CDR3 is CATSDGAWGTDTQYF. The CDR3 nucleotides are TGTGCCACCAGTGATGGGGCGTGGGGGACAGATACGCAGTATTTT.

This clone came up once. This chain connects TRBV3-1 (or the pseudogene TRBV3-2) to TRBJ2-7; D call uncertain. This CDR3 comprises 13 residues. V was pared by 1 base and J by 3 bases, with 7 bases between. The V gene's germline CDR1 is LGHDT and CDR2 YNNKEL (reference sequence). CDR3 sequence: CASSQVSGYEQYF. As DNA, the CDR3 is TGTGCCAGCAGCCAAGTCTCTGGCTACGAGCAGTACTTC.

V gene TRBV7-3 combines with J gene TRBJ2-3; tentative D call: TRBD1 (6 bases). Germline CDR1 and CDR2: SGHTA and FQGTGA. The CDR3 runs to 15 residues. The ends were cut back, 2 bases at V and 4 bases at J, with 13 bases in the middle. Here the CDR3 DNA reads TGTGCCAGCAGCTTAGGAACAGGGATTCCAGATACGCAGTATTTT. Translated, it gives CASSLGTGIPDTQYF.

This rearrangement joins TRBV5-1 to TRBJ2-2; 8 bases fit TRBD2. CDR1 is SGHRS, CDR2 YFSETQ, per germline. This CDR3 has 16 residues. Unmatched junction bases numbered 6, after V lost 5 bases and J lost 0 bases. This CDR3 is CASRGSGATNTGELFF. Here the CDR3 DNA reads TGCGCCAGCAGAGGTAGCGGGGCGACGAACACCGGGGAGCTGTTTTTT. The variable domain in full, with the rest retrieved from reference TRBV5-1 and TRBJ2-2, is KAGVTQTPRYLIKTRGQQVTLSCSPISGHRSVSWYQQTPGQGLQFLFEYFSETQRNKGNFPGRFSGRQFSNSRSEMNVSTLELGDSALYLCASRGSGATNTGELFFGEGSRLTVL.

The rearrangement uses TRBV24-1 and TRBJ1-5; D remains unclear. CDR1 and CDR2 from the germline V gene are KGHDR and SFDVKD. Trimming took off 2 bases at V and 1 base at J, with 5 bases between the two ends. The CDR3 has 14 residues. CDR3 region: CATSDYGSNQPQHF. CDR3 coding DNA: TGTGCCACCAGTGATTATGGGAGCAATCAGCCCCAGCATTTT.